This T cell receptor beta chain was recorded in a study of cytomegalovirus exposure and HLA in healthy donors. Study-level points and caveats: Certain sequence variants were highly shared and formed a cluster, and this cluster was likely a sequencing artifact. In vitro experiments confirmed that a few CMV-associated chains were specific for CMV antigens. Researchers reported from a later analysis that most CMV-associated TCR beta chains appeared HLA-restricted.

These donors, healthy bone marrow donors, were studied. Vbeta (60) and Jbeta (13) primers were used in the PCR. The data were produced by immunoSEQ multiplex PCR, yet TCRdb's version contains in-frame clones alone and is incomplete. Of some 150,000 clones listed, roughly 76% are singletons. From germline, CDR1 is SEHNR and CDR2 FQNEAQ (reference sequence). Trimming shortened V by 4 bases and J by 0 bases, and 13 bases separated the two germline ends. The CDR3 consists of 16 residues. Details on this clone: Its specificity is not known.

The rearrangement joins TRBV7-9 to TRBJ1-5; D uncertain. The sequencing sample was made of PBMCs. This TCR was recovered from a man younger than 35 in good health and CMV-seronegative. As DNA, the CDR3 is TGTGCCAGCAGCTCGTCCGAGGAGGGTAGCAATCAGCCCCAGCATTTT. This encodes CASSSSEEGSNQPQHF.